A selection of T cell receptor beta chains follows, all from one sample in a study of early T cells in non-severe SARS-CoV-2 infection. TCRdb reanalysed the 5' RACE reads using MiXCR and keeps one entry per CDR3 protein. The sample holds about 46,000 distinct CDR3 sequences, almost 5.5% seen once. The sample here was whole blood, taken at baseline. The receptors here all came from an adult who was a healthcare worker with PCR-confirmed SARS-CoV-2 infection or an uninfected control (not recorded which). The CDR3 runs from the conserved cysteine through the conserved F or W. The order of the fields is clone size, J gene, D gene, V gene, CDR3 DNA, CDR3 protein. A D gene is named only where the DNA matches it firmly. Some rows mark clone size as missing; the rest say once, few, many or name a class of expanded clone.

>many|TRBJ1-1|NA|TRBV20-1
TGCAGTGCTACCCGTTCGGGCCTAATATCTGAAGCTTTCTTT
CSATRSGLISEAFF
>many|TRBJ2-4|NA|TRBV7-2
TGTGCCAGCAGCTCGGGACTTCAAGGGGACATTCAGTACTTC
CASSSGLQGDIQYF
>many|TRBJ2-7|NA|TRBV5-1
TGCGCCAGCAGCCGAGCCCAGCAATACGAGCAGTACTTC
CASSRAQQYEQYF
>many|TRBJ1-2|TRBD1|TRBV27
TGTGCCAGCAGTTTTAGACAGGGTGTAAATGGCTACACCTTC
CASSFRQGVNGYTF
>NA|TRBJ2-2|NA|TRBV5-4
TGTGCCAGCAGCTTAGGCGGGACCGGGGAGCTGTTTTTT
CASSLGGTGELFF
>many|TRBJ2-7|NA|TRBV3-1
TGTGCCAGCAGCTCCTACTCTGGCTCCTACGAGCAGTACTTC
CASSSYSGSYEQYF
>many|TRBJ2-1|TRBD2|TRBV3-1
TGTGCCAGCAGCCAAGGGACTAGCGGGACTACCTTCCACAATGAGCAGTTCTTC
CASSQGTSGTTFHNEQFF
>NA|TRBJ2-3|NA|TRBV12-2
TGTGCAAGTCGCTTACACTCAGATACGCAGTATTTT
CASRLHSDTQYF
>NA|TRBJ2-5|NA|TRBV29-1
TGCAGCGTTGGAAAGGGAGAGACCCAGTACTTC
CSVGKGETQYF
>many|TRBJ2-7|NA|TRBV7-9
TGTGCCAGCAGCTTAGGGCGGGCTGACTTCGACGAGCAGTACTTC
CASSLGRADFDEQYF
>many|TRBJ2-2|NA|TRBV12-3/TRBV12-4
TGTGCCAGCACTACGGGTCTAGATGGGACCGGGGAGCTGTTTTTT
CASTTGLDGTGELFF
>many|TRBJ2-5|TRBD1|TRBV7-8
TGTGCCAGCAGCTTCCCTGGGACAGGGCAGATAGAGACCCAGTACTTC
CASSFPGTGQIETQYF
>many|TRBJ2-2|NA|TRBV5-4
TGTGCCAGCAGCTTCCCGGGACCCAGGTCCGGGGAGCTGTTTTTT
CASSFPGPRSGELFF
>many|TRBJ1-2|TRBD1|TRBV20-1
TGCAGTGCTCAGGGGACAGACTATGGCTACACCTTC
CSAQGTDYGYTF
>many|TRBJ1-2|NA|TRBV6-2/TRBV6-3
TGTGCCAGCAGTTACTCGAAAGACCGAGACGCCTATGGCTACACCTTC
CASSYSKDRDAYGYTF
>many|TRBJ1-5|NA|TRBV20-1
TGCAGTGCTAAGGGTGATCAGGCCTCTCAGCCCCAGCATTTT
CSAKGDQASQPQHF
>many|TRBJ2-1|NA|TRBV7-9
TGTGCCAGCAGCTTCCCGGACAGTTTGGATGAGCAGTTCTTC
CASSFPDSLDEQFF
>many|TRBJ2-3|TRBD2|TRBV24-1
TGTGCCACCAGTCTAGCGGGAGTGCGCACAGATACGCAGTATTTT
CATSLAGVRTDTQYF
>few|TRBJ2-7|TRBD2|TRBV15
TGTGCCACCAGCAGTTTTTCTAGCGGATCCACCTACGAGCAGTACTTC
CATSSFSSGSTYEQYF
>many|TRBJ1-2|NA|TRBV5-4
TGTGCCAGCAGCCGCCTATCAAGGTCGGACGGCTACACCTTC
CASSRLSRSDGYTF
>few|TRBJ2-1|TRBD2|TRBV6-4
TGTGCCAGCTCCAAATCTCCGGCGGGAGGCTACAATGAGCAGTTCTTC
CASSKSPAGGYNEQFF
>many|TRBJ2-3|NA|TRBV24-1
TGTGCCACCAGTCTACGGGAGAGAGATACGCAGTATTTT
CATSLRERDTQYF
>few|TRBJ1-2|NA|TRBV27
TGTGCCAGCAGTCCCCTTATTGGGAAGGGCTACACCTTC
CASSPLIGKGYTF
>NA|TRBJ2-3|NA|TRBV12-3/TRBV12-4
TGTGCCAGCAGTTTAGCACAGGGCACAGATACGCAGTATTTT
CASSLAQGTDTQYF
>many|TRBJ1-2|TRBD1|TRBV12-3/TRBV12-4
TGTGCCAGCAGTAAGGGACAGGGAGGCTACACCTTC
CASSKGQGGYTF
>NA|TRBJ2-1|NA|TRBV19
TGTGCCAGTAGTCCCTATTCCTCAGTGGTTCACAATGAGCAGTTCTTC
CASSPYSSVVHNEQFF
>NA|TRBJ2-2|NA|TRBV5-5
TGTGCCAGCAGCTTGGCCGCGTTTGTGAACACCGGGGAGCTGTTTTTT
CASSLAAFVNTGELFF
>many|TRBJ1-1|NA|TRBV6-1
TGTGCCAGCAGTGTTTACAGGGTCTGGACTGAAGCTTTCTTT
CASSVYRVWTEAFF
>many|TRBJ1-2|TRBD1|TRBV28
TGTGCCAGCAGTTTTGTTCCCGCAGGGGGACTAGACGGCTACACCTTC
CASSFVPAGGLDGYTF
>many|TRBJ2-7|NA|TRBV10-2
TGCGCCAGCACGATTGGCCCGGAGGGCTACGAGCAGTACTTC
CASTIGPEGYEQYF
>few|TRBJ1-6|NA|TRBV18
TGTGCCAGCTCACCAGTTTCCGGGACCAATTCACCCCTCCACTTT
CASSPVSGTNSPLHF
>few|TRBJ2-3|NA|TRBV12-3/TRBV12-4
TGTGCCAGCAGTTCGAGTACAGATACGCAGTATTTT
CASSSSTDTQYF
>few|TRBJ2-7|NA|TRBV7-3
TGTGCCAGCAGCCGAGGGCACTCCTACGAGCAGTACTTC
CASSRGHSYEQYF
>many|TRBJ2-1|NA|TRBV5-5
TGTGCCAGCAGCTTTCGCAATGAGCAGTTCTTC
CASSFRNEQFF
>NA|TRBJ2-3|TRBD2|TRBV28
TGTGCCAGCAGTCCTTCGTCGGCGGGAGGCACAGATACGCAGTATTTT
CASSPSSAGGTDTQYF
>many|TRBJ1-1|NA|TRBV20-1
TGCAGTGCTAGAGATTTTCAGGGACGCACTGAAGCTTTCTTT
CSARDFQGRTEAFF
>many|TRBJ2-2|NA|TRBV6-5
TGTGCCAGCAGTTACTCGAGATCCGGGGAGCTGTTTTTT
CASSYSRSGELFF
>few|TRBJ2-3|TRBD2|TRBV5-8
TGTGCCAGCACCCTACTAGCGGACCTTTACACAGATACGCAGTATTTT
CASTLLADLYTDTQYF
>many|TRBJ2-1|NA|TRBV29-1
TGCAGCGTTGTGGGGACGAGCTCCTACAATGAGCAGTTCTTC
CSVVGTSSYNEQFF
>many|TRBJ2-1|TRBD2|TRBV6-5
TGTGCCAGCAGTTCGACTAGCGGATCCGCAAATGAGCAGTTCTTC
CASSSTSGSANEQFF
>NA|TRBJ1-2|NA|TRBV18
TGTGCCAGCTCACCATTGGACAGAGACTATGGCTACACCTTC
CASSPLDRDYGYTF
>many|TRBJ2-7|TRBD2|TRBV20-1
TGCAGTGCTGGAAGGGAGACTAGCGACTACGAGCAGTACTTC
CSAGRETSDYEQYF
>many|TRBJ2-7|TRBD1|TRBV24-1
TGTGCCACCAGTGGTCCCGGGACAGCCGGCGAGCAGTACTTC
CATSGPGTAGEQYF
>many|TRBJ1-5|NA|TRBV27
TGTGCCAGCAGTTTAGATCCGAATTATAGCAATCAGCCCCAGCATTTT
CASSLDPNYSNQPQHF
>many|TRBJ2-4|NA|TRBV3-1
TGTGCCAGCAGCCAAGAAGGGGCAGAAAACATTCAGTACTTC
CASSQEGAENIQYF
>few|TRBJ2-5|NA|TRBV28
TGTGCCACAGCCCCAACATCGGAACTACTCGTACTTACCCAGTACTTC
CATAPTSELLVLTQYF
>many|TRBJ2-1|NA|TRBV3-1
TGTGCCAGCAGCCAAGGACTCCAGAGCTCCTACAATGAGCAGTTCTTC
CASSQGLQSSYNEQFF
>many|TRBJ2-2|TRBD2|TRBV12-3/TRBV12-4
TGTGCCAGCAGCGGGACTAGCGGGAGGTCCGGGGAGCTGTTTTTT
CASSGTSGRSGELFF
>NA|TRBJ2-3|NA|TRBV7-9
TGTGCCAGCAGCTTAGCGGAGCTCACAGATACGCAGTATTTT
CASSLAELTDTQYF
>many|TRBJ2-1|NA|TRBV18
TGTGCCAGCTCACCTGACAGCGGGTTCTACAATGAGCAGTTCTTC
CASSPDSGFYNEQFF
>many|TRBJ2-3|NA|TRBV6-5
TGTGCCAGCGCGGGACCAGCGTCGAGCACAGATACGCAGTATTTT
CASAGPASSTDTQYF
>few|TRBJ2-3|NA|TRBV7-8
TGTGCCAGCAGCTTAGCGGAAAAAGGCACAGATACGCAGTATTTT
CASSLAEKGTDTQYF
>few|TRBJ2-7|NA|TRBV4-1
TGCGCCAGCAGCCAAGTAAGGCTAGCGAGGGATAACTACGAGCAGTACTTC
CASSQVRLARDNYEQYF
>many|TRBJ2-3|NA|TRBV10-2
TGCGCCAGCAGAGGGGGAGATACGCAGTATTTT
CASRGGDTQYF
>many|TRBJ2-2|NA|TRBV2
TGTGCCAGCAGTGAAGGGCAGGGGAACACCGGGGAGCTGTTTTTT
CASSEGQGNTGELFF
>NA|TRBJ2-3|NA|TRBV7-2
TGTGCCAGCAGCTTAGATATTCCCCCAGATACGCAGTATTTT
CASSLDIPPDTQYF